What follows is one T cell receptor (beta chain) and its context. As yet, its antigen is unknown. Trimming took off 2 bases at V and 0 bases at J, with 10 bases between the two ends. The germline V gene has CDR1 MNHNS and CDR2 SASEGT. The CDR3 totals 15 residues. The data originate from a study of T cell responses to AZD1222 COVID-19 vaccine. Study outcomes and limitations: Among those given AZD1222, only 5 to 7 were seropositive at baseline. Donors were chiefly white British, with a greater number of females, and clonal diversity was perhaps underestimated. Reportedly, nearly half the spike-specific TCRs target unmutated variant regions. Rises in breadth and depth of Spike-specific TCRs came after two AZD1222 doses.

The protocol was immunoSEQ multiplex PCR, while the TCRdb copy is restricted to in-frame clones and leaves out a portion. The sample includes 70,000 to 95,000 clones, roughly nine tenths seen only once; the top ten take 2.5% to 3%. The sequence was obtained from an adult in good health. This rearrangement joins TRBV6-1 to TRBJ1-1; D is possibly TRBD1 (5 bases). The starting material was peripheral blood, obtained on day 0 of MenACWY control vaccination. CDR3 protein: CASSEPTQVNTEAFF. As DNA, the CDR3 is TGTGCCAGCAGTGAACCGACACAGGTGAACACTGAAGCTTTCTTT.